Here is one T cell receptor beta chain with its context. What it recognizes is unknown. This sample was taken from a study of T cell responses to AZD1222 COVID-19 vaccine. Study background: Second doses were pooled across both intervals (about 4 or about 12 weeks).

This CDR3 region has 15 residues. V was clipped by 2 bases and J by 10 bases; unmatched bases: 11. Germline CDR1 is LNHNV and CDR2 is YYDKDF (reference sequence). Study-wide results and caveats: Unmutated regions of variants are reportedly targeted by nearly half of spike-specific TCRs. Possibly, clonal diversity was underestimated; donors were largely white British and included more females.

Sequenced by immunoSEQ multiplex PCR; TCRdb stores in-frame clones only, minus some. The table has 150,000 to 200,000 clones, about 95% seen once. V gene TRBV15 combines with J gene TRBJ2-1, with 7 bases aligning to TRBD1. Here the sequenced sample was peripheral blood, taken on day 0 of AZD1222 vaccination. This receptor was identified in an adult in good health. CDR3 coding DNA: TGTGCCACCAGCAGACGGGACAGTTTCACGGGGGAGCAGTTCTTC. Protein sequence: CATSRRDSFTGEQFF.